This T cell receptor (beta chain) was recorded in a study of blood T cell repertoires in COVID-19. Study-wide context: The United States, Italy and Spain supplied acute and convalescent COVID-19 samples.

V was clipped by 0 bases and J by 5 bases; unmatched bases: 10. In germline, CDR1 is SGHKS, CDR2 YYEKEE (reference sequence). The CDR3 consists of 18 residues. Per the original data handling: Cell counts per sample came from amplifying reference gene primers. Repertoires were generated with immunoSEQ multiplex PCR, while TCRdb's copy carries only in-frame clones and drops some. That table is the source of V, J and clone size, and D and trimming were worked out from the DNA. Among fewer than 130,000 clones listed, roughly nine tenths were seen once. The chain is built from TRBV5-5 and TRBJ2-1; TRBD2 matches 11 bases. This TCR came from a human donor in a cohort sampled during active COVID-19. The sample comprised peripheral blood. In DNA, the CDR3 is TGTGCCAGCAGCTTGGACAGCTCGGGACTAGCGGTTAACAATGAGCAGTTCTTC. Translated, it gives CASSLDSSGLAVNNEQFF.